The 19 T cell receptor beta chains given below trace back to one sample, sequenced in a study of T cells in Graves' hyperthyroidism and ophthalmopathy (dated by TCRdb to about 2019). To prepare the library, multiplex PCR was applied. TCRdb records Illumina HiSeq 2000 as the sequencer. Amplification of TCR beta CDR3 regions was carried out from RNA transcripts. The first round of RT-PCR for the TCR CDR3 was performed with the HTBI primer set and the Qiagen OneStep RT-PCR kit. Using fastp trimming at Q25 and MiXCR clonotype assembly, TCRdb reanalyzed the public sequencing data and kept in-frame beta chains. Duplicate CDR3 protein sequences are folded into a single record with the most common DNA and genes. The sample has 540,000 or so distinct CDR3 sequences on record, 15% to 19% of them singletons. The leading ten clones occupy roughly 6.6% of the sample. Sequencing was performed on blood. These receptors all come from a woman aged 25-40 years with Graves' hyperthyroidism.

This clonotype showed up just a few times. V gene TRBV9 combines with J gene TRBJ2-5, with a weak D call TRBD2 (5 bases). Germline V gene lookup returns CDR1 SGDLS and CDR2 YYNGEE. Trimming stripped 3 bases from V and 0 bases from J, with 12 bases between. This CDR3 spans 15 amino acids. CDR3 coding DNA: TGTGCCAGCAGCGCCTCACTAGGGCACCAAGAGACCCAGTACTTC. Encoded protein: CASSASLGHQETQYF.

Only a few counts were recorded for this clonotype. Being one base from a much bigger clone, this may be a read error. The genes are TRBV28 and TRBJ2-7; D might be TRBD1 (6 bases). The CDR3 is 14 residues long. CDR1 and CDR2 (germline): MDHEN, SYDVKM. V gave up 9 bases and J gave up 3 bases, with 18 bases separating them. The CDR3 DNA reads as TGTGCCAGTAGGGACAAGGGGAGTTTCTACGAGCAGTACTTC. Protein sequence: CASRDKGSFYEQYF.

This sequence joins TRBV4-2 and TRBJ2-6, with D unclear. The V gene lost 0 bases and the J gene lost 2 bases, with 11 bases spanning the gap. CDR3 length equals 17 residues. CDR1 and CDR2 from the germline V gene are LGHNA and YNFKEQ. CDR3: CASSQDDKSAGANVLTF. The CDR3 DNA reads TGTGCCAGCAGCCAAGATGACAAATCGGCTGGGGCCAACGTCCTGACTTTC.

In its sample, this clonotype was seen many times. J is TRBJ2-7 and V is TRBV27; perhaps TRBD1 as D (6 bases). Trimming stripped 0 bases from V and 1 base from J, with 16 bases between. The CDR3 contains 17 residues. The germline CDR1 and CDR2 sequences are MNHEY and SMNVEV (reference sequence). CDR3: CASSLSPGDDWSYEQYF. In DNA form, the CDR3 reads TGTGCCAGCAGTTTATCCCCAGGGGATGATTGGTCCTACGAGCAGTACTTC.

At least ten counts were recorded for this clonotype. The V call is TRBV9, the J call TRBJ2-7; the D is unclear. Trimming left V 2 bases short and J 0 bases short, with 12 bases between. Germline V lookup: CDR1 SGDLS, CDR2 YYNGEE. This CDR3 is built from 15 residues. The CDR3 is CASSVPRPSSYEQYF. The CDR3 bases are TGTGCCAGCAGCGTCCCCAGGCCAAGCTCCTACGAGCAGTACTTC.

The rearrangement uses TRBV6-1 and TRBJ1-1; 8 positions match TRBD1. With 7 bases clipped from V and 6 bases from J, the junction kept 7 bases outside the gene matches. Germline-derived CDR1 and CDR2 are MNHNS and SASEGT. This CDR3 has 13 amino acids. The CDR3 DNA follows: TGTGCCAGCACCGCCACAGGGGGGGCTGAAGCTTTCTTT. Translation: CASTATGGAEAFF.

With respect to this clonotype: The junction and the germline gene differ at one end; a read error may be behind it. J is TRBJ2-7 and V is TRBV15, with D perhaps TRBD1 (6 bases). The CDR3 sequence is 14 residues long. Germline lookup yields CDR1 LNHNV and CDR2 YYDKDF (reference sequence). CDR3 nucleotide sequence: TGTGCCACCAGCAGAGACAGGGGATCCTCCGAGCAGTACTTC. Translating gives CATSRDRGSSEQYF.

This clonotype was seen many times. V is TRBV12-3 or TRBV12-4 and J is TRBJ2-1, with a tentative D call TRBD2 (6 bases). The V end was cut by 7 bases, the J end by 10 bases, with 29 bases between. This CDR3 has 17 residues. In nucleotides, the CDR3 is TGTGCCAGCAATATCCTTGGTGGGACTCGACAGAACGGCGAGCAGTTCTTC. Translation gives CASNILGGTRQNGEQFF.

This clonotype was detected many times. V and J are TRBV6-1 and TRBJ1-2; 10 bases match TRBD1. With 5 bases clipped from V and 7 bases from J, the junction kept 13 bases outside the gene matches. The CDR3 covers 16 residues. The germline CDR1 and CDR2 sequences are MNHNS and SASEGT. The CDR3 DNA follows: TGTGCCAGCAGTTATCTACCGGACAGGGGGAGGGGTGGCTACACCTTC. The encoded protein is CASSYLPDRGRGGYTF.

This clonotype turned up a few times. V is TRBV27 and J is TRBJ1-5; D possibly corresponds to TRBD1 (5 bases). V lost 8 bases, J lost 0 bases, and 14 bases lay in between. Germline V gene lookup returns CDR1 MNHEY and CDR2 SMNVEV (reference sequence). This CDR3 is 15 amino acids long. DNA for the CDR3: TGTGCCAGCGGATGGGACCCTTATAGCAATCAGCCCCAGCATTTT. Translated: CASGWDPYSNQPQHF.

Regarding this clonotype: The junction differs from germline at one of its ends, possibly a read error. The chain recombines TRBV10-3 with TRBJ1-4; possibly TRBD1 for D (6 bases). The CDR3 loop spans 14 amino acids. Germline CDR1 ENHRY, CDR2 SYGVKD. CDR3 nucleotide sequence: TGTGCCATAAGTGCAGCAACAGGGCGGAGGAAACTGTTTTTT. Translating it yields CAISAATGRRKLFF.

This clonotype was seen ten or more times. V gene TRBV7-2 combines with J gene TRBJ2-3, with TRBD2 matching 13 bases. Trimming at V came to 2 bases and at J to 8 bases, leaving 7 bases not matched to a gene. Germline-derived CDR1 and CDR2 are SGHTA and FQGNSA. CDR3 length: 16 amino acids. As DNA, the CDR3 is TGTGCCAGCAGCTTATGGACTAGCGGGGGCCTCGGTACGCAGTATTTT. Amino acid sequence: CASSLWTSGGLGTQYF.

This clonotype was seen a handful of times. This rearrangement joins TRBV27 to TRBJ1-3; 9 bases align to TRBD1. The trim removed 5 bases at V and 2 bases at J, leaving 7 bases unmatched. The CDR3 runs 16 residues. From germline, CDR1 is MNHEY and CDR2 SMNVEV (reference sequence). CDR3 sequence (DNA): TGTGCCAGCAGTACTCCGGGACAGGGAGCTGGAAACACCATATATTTT. As protein: CASSTPGQGAGNTIYF.

This chain connects TRBV27 to TRBJ2-1; D may be TRBD1 (5 bases). The CDR3 is 15 amino acids. V was trimmed by 5 bases and J by 2 bases, leaving 13 bases between them. Germline CDR1 is MNHEY and CDR2 is SMNVEV (reference sequence). The CDR3 DNA is TGTGCCAGCAGTAGGACACTAAATACCTACAATGAGCAGTTCTTC. It is translated as CASSRTLNTYNEQFF.

This clonotype was counted only a few times. The genes are TRBV4-1 and TRBJ2-7; 10 positions agree with TRBD2. This CDR3 is 17 amino acids long. Germline V gives CDR1 MGHRA, CDR2 YSYEKL. V dropped 0 bases and J dropped 2; count of bases not matched to a gene: 7. CDR3 nucleotide sequence: TGCGCCAGCAGCCAAGAGAGTTTAGCGGGAGGTGCCTACGAGCAGTACTTC. This codes for CASSQESLAGGAYEQYF.

The gene calls are TRBV6-5 and TRBJ1-1; 9 bases line up with TRBD1. Germline V gene lookup returns CDR1 MNHEY and CDR2 SVGAGI. CDR3 length equals 15 residues. V lost 2 bases, J lost 3 bases, and 4 bases stayed unmatched. CDR3 protein: CASSYHRGQDTEAFF. CDR3 DNA sequence: TGTGCCAGCAGTTACCACAGGGGGCAGGACACTGAAGCTTTCTTT.

This clonotype came up many times. The chain couples TRBV12-3 or TRBV12-4 to TRBJ2-3, with D perhaps assigned TRBD1 or TRBD2 (5 bases each). The germline V and J ends were trimmed by 8 bases and 4 bases, with 22 bases remaining between them. CDR3 length: 16 residues. The CDR3 region has the DNA TGTGCCAGCGCCCATGGTGTGGGGACGCGTCCAGATACGCAGTATTTT. Amino acid sequence: CASAHGVGTRPDTQYF.

J is TRBJ2-1 and V is TRBV7-2; 7 bases agree with TRBD2. The V segment lost 5 bases and the J segment 6 bases; nucleotides outside the gene matches: 10. Germline V gene data show CDR1 as SGHTA and CDR2 as FQGNSA. This CDR3 has 15 residues. Here the CDR3 reads CASSKGLFDGNEQFF. The CDR3 bases are TGTGCCAGCAGCAAGGGACTATTCGACGGCAATGAGCAGTTCTTC.

The chain employs TRBV5-1 and TRBJ2-7, with TRBD1 identical over 9 bases. The trim removed 3 bases at V and 2 bases at J, leaving 9 bases unmatched. The CDR3 spans 16 residues. Per the germline V gene, CDR1 is SGHRS and CDR2 is YFSETQ. The CDR3 is CASSWGDRVGAYEQYF. The CDR3 DNA follows: TGCGCCAGCAGCTGGGGGGACAGGGTAGGCGCCTACGAGCAGTACTTC.